The 27 T cell receptor beta chains given below trace back to one sample, sequenced in a study of cytomegalovirus exposure and HLA in healthy donors. Using immunoSEQ multiplex PCR, the repertoire was profiled, and TCRdb retains in-frame clones only, with some absent. The sample carries some 110,000 clones, around 83% recorded once. Specimen: PBMCs. The receptors were gathered from a woman aged 18 to 35 in good health and CMV-seropositive.

The J gene is TRBJ2-7, the V gene TRBV7-9; the match to TRBD2 covers 8 bases. The V gene end was trimmed by 7 bases and the J gene end by 6 bases; junction bases not matched to a gene: 5. CDR3 length: 12 residues. From germline, CDR1 is SEHNR and CDR2 FQNEAQ (reference sequence). The CDR3: CASITAGGEQYF. CDR3 DNA sequence: TGTGCCAGCATCACGGCGGGAGGCGAGCAGTACTTC. Full variable domain (missing parts from reference TRBV7-9 and TRBJ2-7): DTGVSQNPRHKITKRGQNVTFRCDPISEHNRLYWYRQTLGQGPEFLTYFQNEAQLEKSRLLSDRFSAERPKGSFSTLEIQRTEQGDSAMYLCASITAGGEQYFGPGTRLTVT.

The V call is TRBV6-5, the J call TRBJ2-1, with D tentatively TRBD2 (5 bases). With 6 bases removed from V and 10 bases from J, the gap between germline ends came to 10 bases. The CDR3 loop spans 11 amino acids. CDR1 and CDR2 (germline): MNHEY, SVGAGI. Written as DNA, the CDR3 is TGTGCCAGCAGCACCTCGGGGGAGCAGTTCTTC. Translating gives CASSTSGEQFF.

V and J are TRBV5-8 and TRBJ1-3, with D maybe TRBD1 (5 bases). The CDR3 contains 16 residues. Germline values: CDR1 SGHTS, CDR2 YDEGEE. Trimming took 4 bases from V and 0 from J, leaving 14 bases between them. In DNA, the CDR3 is TGTGCCAGCAGCACAGGACACCTCACCTCTGGAAACACCATATATTTT. Its protein product is CASSTGHLTSGNTIYF.

The V and J genes are TRBV6-6 and TRBJ2-3; the match to TRBD1 covers 7 bases. From germline, CDR1 is MNHNY and CDR2 SVGAGI (reference sequence). CDR3 length: 15 amino acids. V gave up 4 bases and J gave up 2 bases; unmatched junction bases: 6. The CDR3 nucleotides read TGTGCCAGCAGTTCCCCGGGACAGCTCACAGATACGCAGTATTTT. As protein: CASSSPGQLTDTQYF.

The genes are TRBV4-2 and TRBJ1-4; no definite D call. The CDR3 contains 17 residues. In germline, CDR1 is LGHNA, CDR2 YNFKEQ. V dropped 0 bases and J dropped 11 bases, with 22 bases sitting between them. Here the CDR3 reads CASSQERQVSYLGKLFF. The DNA for the CDR3 is TGTGCCAGCAGCCAAGAAAGGCAGGTTTCATACCTTGGGAAACTGTTTTTT.

The gene calls are TRBV30 and TRBJ2-1; TRBD2 aligns across 7 bases. V lost 5 bases to trimming and J lost 8 bases; unmatched junction nucleotides: 6. There are 12 residues in the CDR3. The germline V gene has CDR1 GTSNPN and CDR2 SVGIG (reference sequence). DNA for the CDR3: TGTGCCTGGCTAAAGGGAGGGGATGAGCAGTTCTTC. Residues: CAWLKGGDEQFF.

The chain has TRBV28 and TRBJ1-1; perhaps TRBD1 as D (6 bases). V was pared by 5 bases and J by 4 bases, with 11 bases between. The CDR3 has 13 residues. Germline values: CDR1 MDHEN, CDR2 SYDVKM. CDR3 protein: CASSAGQSTEAFF. The CDR3 coding sequence is TGTGCCAGCAGTGCCGGACAGTCCACTGAAGCTTTCTTT.

The rearrangement uses TRBV7-9 and TRBJ1-2; weak D call: TRBD1 (5 bases). V lost 7 bases, J lost 1 base, and 19 bases lay in between. Germline V gene lookup returns CDR1 SEHNR and CDR2 FQNEAQ (reference sequence). This CDR3 comprises 16 residues. CDR3 region: CASIGASKGRNYGYTF. The CDR3 DNA is TGTGCCAGCATAGGGGCATCCAAGGGTCGTAACTATGGCTACACCTTC.

V usage is TRBV5-6 and J usage is TRBJ1-1, with 11 bases identical to TRBD1. With V trimmed by 4 bases and J by 5 bases, 4 bases remained unmatched. Germline-derived CDR1 and CDR2 are SGHDT and YYEEEE. There are 14 residues in the CDR3. CDR3 in DNA: TGTGCCAGCAGCCGCGGGACAGGGGGGACTGAAGCTTTCTTT. Its protein is CASSRGTGGTEAFF. The full variable domain, with the rest looked up from reference TRBV5-6 and TRBJ1-1, is DAGVTQSPTHLIKTRGQQVTLRCSPKSGHDTVSWYQQALGQGPQFIFQYYEEEERQRGNFPDRFSGHQFPNYSSELNVNALLLGDSALYLCASSRGTGGTEAFFGQGTRLTVV.

The chain recombines TRBV6-1 with TRBJ2-5, with D perhaps matching TRBD1 (7 bases). The CDR3 totals 15 residues. Germline V gene sequence: CDR1 MNHNS, CDR2 SASEGT. The V gene lost 1 base and the J gene lost 4 bases, with 13 bases spanning the gap. The chain's CDR3 is CASSEGWRGLETQYF. Here the CDR3 DNA reads TGTGCCAGCAGTGAAGGGTGGAGGGGGCTAGAGACCCAGTACTTC.

The chain recombines TRBV27 with TRBJ2-7, with D perhaps TRBD2 (5 bases). The CDR3 length is 14 residues. With 4 bases removed from V and 5 bases from J, the gap between germline ends came to 15 bases. CDR1 is MNHEY, CDR2 SMNVEV, per germline (reference sequence). CDR3: CASSSPDWANEQYF. The CDR3 DNA sequence: TGTGCCAGCAGTTCCCCGGACTGGGCCAACGAGCAGTACTTC.

The chain links TRBV19 to TRBJ2-7; TRBD1 matches at 8 bases. V lost 5 bases and J lost 0; bases outside the gene matches: 3. The CDR3 covers 14 residues. Germline CDR1 and CDR2: LNHDA and SQIVND (reference sequence). The CDR3 DNA sequence: TGTGCCAGTAGTCTGACAGGGGCCTCCTACGAGCAGTACTTC. This codes for CASSLTGASYEQYF. The whole variable domain, filled in from reference TRBV19 and TRBJ2-7, reads DGGITQSPKYLFRKEGQNVTLSCEQNLNHDAMYWYRQDPGQGLRLIYYSQIVNDFQKGDIAEGYSVSREKKESFPLTVTSAQKNPTAFYLCASSLTGASYEQYFGPGTRLTVT.

This clone has a count of ten or more. This chain joins TRBV6-1 and TRBJ1-6, with TRBD1 matching over 10 bases. The germline V gene encodes CDR1 MNHNS and CDR2 SASEGT. V shed 3 bases, J shed 10 bases, and the junction held 3 bases outside the gene matches. This CDR3 contains 14 residues. The CDR3, as DNA: TGTGCCAGCAGTGAGGGGACAGGGGCATCACCCCTCCACTTT. Protein product: CASSEGTGASPLHF.

This chain links TRBV27 with TRBJ2-2; 9 bases fit TRBD2. This CDR3 is built from 14 residues. With 6 bases clipped from V and 7 bases from J, the junction kept 6 bases outside the gene matches. Per germline, CDR1 MNHEY and CDR2 SMNVEV (reference sequence). The DNA of the CDR3 is TGTGCCAGCAGGGGCGGGGGGGCCGTCGGGGAGCTGTTTTTT. Amino acid sequence: CASRGGGAVGELFF.

The rearrangement joins TRBV2 to TRBJ1-5, with D possibly matching TRBD1 (5 bases). This CDR3 is 14 amino acids long. V was shortened by 5 bases and J by 3 bases, with 11 bases between the two germline ends. Germline lookup yields CDR1 SNHLY and CDR2 FYNNEI. This CDR3 reads CASSRRQSNQPQHF. CDR3 nucleotides: TGTGCCAGCAGTCGCCGACAGTCCAATCAGCCCCAGCATTTT.

The table lists this clone with a few counts. The junction does not match germline at one end; this may be a read error. The rearrangement joins TRBV9 to TRBJ1-2, with D possibly TRBD1 on 5 matching bases. This CDR3 has 11 residues. Germline CDR1 is SGDLS and CDR2 is YYNGEE. The DNA for the CDR3 is TGTGCCAGCAGCGCCCAGAGCAGGGTGTCCTTC. As protein: CASSAQSRVSF.

The gene calls are TRBV28 and TRBJ1-5, with 7 bases fitting TRBD1. The CDR3 contains 13 residues. CDR1 and CDR2 (germline): MDHEN, SYDVKM. Trimming took 6 bases from V and 1 from J; bases not matched to a gene: 0. DNA of the CDR3: TGTGCCAGCAGGACAGGGAGCAATCAGCCCCAGCATTTT. Its translation: CASRTGSNQPQHF.

This chain uses TRBV28 with TRBJ1-2; D perhaps matches TRBD1 (5 bases). The CDR3 extends over 14 amino acids. Trimming removed 0 bases at V and 0 bases at J, with 5 bases between. Germline assignment: CDR1 MDHEN and CDR2 SYDVKM. DNA of the CDR3: TGTGCCAGCAGTTTATGGGGGCCTAACTATGGCTACACCTTC. Protein product: CASSLWGPNYGYTF.

The CDR3 reads CASRQGSSYNEQFF. The CDR3 coding sequence is TGTGCTAGTCGTCAAGGGAGCTCCTACAATGAGCAGTTCTTC. The chain combines TRBV12-5 with TRBJ2-1, with D perhaps TRBD2 (5 bases). From germline, CDR1 is LGHNT and CDR2 FRNRAP. Deletions cut 8 bases from V and 0 bases from J, with 11 bases between. This CDR3 has 14 residues.

V and J are TRBV4-1 and TRBJ1-4; a possible D gene is TRBD1 (5 bases). CDR1 is MGHRA, CDR2 YSYEKL, per germline. The CDR3 is 15 amino acids. Between the trimmed V and J ends, which lost 4 bases and 5 bases, there was a span of 14 bases. CDR3 sequence (DNA): TGCGCCAGCAGCCGACAGACTGGAGCGAATGAAAAACTGTTTTTT. Residues: CASSRQTGANEKLFF.

The CDR3, as DNA: TGTGCCAGCAGCCCTCGGAGTAGCAACAATGAGCAGTTCTTC. Translated, it gives CASSPRSSNNEQFF. The V and J genes are TRBV7-2 and TRBJ2-1, with D unclear. Germline CDR1 reads SGHTA; CDR2 reads FQGNSA. Trimming pared 5 bases from V and 5 bases from J, leaving 13 bases between. The CDR3 contains 14 residues.

The V call is TRBV9, the J call TRBJ2-3; 7 bases map to TRBD1. Germline V gene data show CDR1 as SGDLS and CDR2 as YYNGEE. The CDR3 spans 15 residues. V was pared by 2 bases and J by 6 bases, with 9 bases of the junction left unmatched. CDR3 amino acids: CASSVRDSVWDTQYF. The CDR3 DNA sequence: TGTGCCAGCAGCGTCCGGGACAGCGTTTGGGATACGCAGTATTTT.

The V and J genes are TRBV6-1 and TRBJ1-5; D uncertain. This CDR3 is 13 amino acids long. V shed 2 bases and J shed 4 bases, with 6 bases lying between them. Per germline, CDR1 MNHNS and CDR2 SASEGT. This CDR3 reads CASSEPFNQPQHF. The CDR3 DNA follows: TGTGCCAGCAGTGAACCCTTTAATCAGCCCCAGCATTTT.

The gene calls are TRBV5-1 and TRBJ2-7; TRBD2 agrees at 10 bases. The J segment lost 4 bases and the V segment lost 0 bases, leaving 4 bases of the junction unmatched. CDR3 length: 15 residues. The germline gives CDR1 SGHRS, CDR2 YFSETQ. CDR3 loop: CASSLGTSGVYEQYF. In DNA form, the CDR3 reads TGCGCCAGCAGCTTGGGGACTAGCGGAGTTTACGAGCAGTACTTC.

This sequence joins TRBV27 and TRBJ2-1, with TRBD2 identical over 7 bases. The V segment lost 5 bases and the J segment 2 bases; nucleotides outside the gene matches: 9. The germline V gene has CDR1 MNHEY and CDR2 SMNVEV (reference sequence). This CDR3 contains 16 residues. As DNA, the CDR3 is TGTGCCAGCAGTCTGCTCGCTAGCGGACCCTACAATGAGCAGTTCTTC. It codes for CASSLLASGPYNEQFF.

The V gene is TRBV7-8, the J gene TRBJ2-7; 9 bases are a match to TRBD1. Germline CDR1 reads SGHVS; CDR2 reads FQNEAQ. This CDR3 spans 16 amino acids. J gave up 6 bases and V 0 bases, and 9 bases lay outside the gene matches. CDR3 nucleotides: TGTGCCAGCAGCTTAGCGACGGGACAGGGAGTTCGCGAGCAGTACTTC. It encodes CASSLATGQGVREQYF. Full variable domain (missing parts from reference TRBV7-8 and TRBJ2-7): GAGVSQSPRYKVAKRGQDVALRCDPISGHVSLFWYQQALGQGPEFLTYFQNEAQLDKSGLPSDRFFAERPEGSVSTLKIQRTQQEDSAVYLCASSLATGQGVREQYFGPGTRLTVT.

Turning to this clone: Germline and junction disagree at one end, which may indicate a read error. The chain links TRBV7-7 to TRBJ1-5, with D tentatively TRBD1 (5 bases). The length of the CDR3 is 17 residues. Germline lookup yields CDR1 SSHAT and CDR2 FNYEAQ (reference sequence). The CDR3 sequence is CASSFKGRQNSNQPQHF. The CDR3 DNA is TGTGCTAGCAGCTTTAAAGGACGACAGAATAGCAATCAGCCCCAGCATTTT.